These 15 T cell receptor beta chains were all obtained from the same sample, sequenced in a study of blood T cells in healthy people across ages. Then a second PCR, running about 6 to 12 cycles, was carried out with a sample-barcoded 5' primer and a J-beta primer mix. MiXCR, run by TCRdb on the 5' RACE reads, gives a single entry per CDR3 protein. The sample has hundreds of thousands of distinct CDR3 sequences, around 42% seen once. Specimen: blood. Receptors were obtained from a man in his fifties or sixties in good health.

This CDR3 is CASSYQGNEQFF. CDR3 DNA: TGTGCCAGCAGTTACCAAGGCAATGAGCAGTTCTTC. The V and J genes are TRBV6-5 and TRBJ2-1; D is undetermined. Germline V gene sequence: CDR1 MNHEY, CDR2 SVGAGI. This CDR3 is built from 12 residues. V lost 2 bases to trimming and J lost 6 bases, with 5 bases between them.

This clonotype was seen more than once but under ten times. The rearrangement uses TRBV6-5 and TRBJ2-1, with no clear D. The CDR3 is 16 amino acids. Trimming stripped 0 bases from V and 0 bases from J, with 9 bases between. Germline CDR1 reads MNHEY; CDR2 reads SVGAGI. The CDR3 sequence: CASSYSDVSSYNEQFF. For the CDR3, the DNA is TGTGCCAGCAGTTACTCAGACGTGAGCTCCTACAATGAGCAGTTCTTC.

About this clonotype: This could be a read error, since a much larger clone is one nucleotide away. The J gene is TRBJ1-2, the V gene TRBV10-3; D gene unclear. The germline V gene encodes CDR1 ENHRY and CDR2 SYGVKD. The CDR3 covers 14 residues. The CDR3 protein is CAISDTDLNYSYTF. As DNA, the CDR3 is TGTGCCATCAGTGACACAGATCTTAACTATAGCTACACCTTC.

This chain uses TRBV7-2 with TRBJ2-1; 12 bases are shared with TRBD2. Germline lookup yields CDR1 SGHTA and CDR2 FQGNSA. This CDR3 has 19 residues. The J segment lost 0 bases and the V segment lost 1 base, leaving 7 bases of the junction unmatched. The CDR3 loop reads CASSLVLAGGFSSYNEQFF. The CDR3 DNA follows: TGTGCCAGCAGCTTAGTACTAGCGGGGGGCTTTAGCTCCTACAATGAGCAGTTCTTC.

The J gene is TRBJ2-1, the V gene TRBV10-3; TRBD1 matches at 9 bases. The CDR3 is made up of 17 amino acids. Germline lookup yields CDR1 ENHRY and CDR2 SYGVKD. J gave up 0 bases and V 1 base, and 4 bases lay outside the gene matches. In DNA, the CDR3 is TGTGCCATCAGTGAGTGGAACAGGGGGCTCTCCTACAATGAGCAGTTCTTC. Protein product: CAISEWNRGLSYNEQFF.

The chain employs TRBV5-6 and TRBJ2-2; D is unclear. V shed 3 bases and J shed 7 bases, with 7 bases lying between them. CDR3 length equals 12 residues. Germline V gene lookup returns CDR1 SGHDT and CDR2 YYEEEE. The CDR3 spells CASSSTVGELFF. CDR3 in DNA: TGTGCCAGCAGCTCAACCGTCGGGGAGCTGTTTTTT.

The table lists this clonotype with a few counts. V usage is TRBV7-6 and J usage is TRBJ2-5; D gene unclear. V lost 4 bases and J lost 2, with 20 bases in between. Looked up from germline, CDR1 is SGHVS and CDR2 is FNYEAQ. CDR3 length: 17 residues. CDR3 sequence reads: CASSSPTRPGRQETQYF. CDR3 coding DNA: TGTGCCAGCAGCTCCCCGACACGGCCAGGCCGACAAGAGACCCAGTACTTC.

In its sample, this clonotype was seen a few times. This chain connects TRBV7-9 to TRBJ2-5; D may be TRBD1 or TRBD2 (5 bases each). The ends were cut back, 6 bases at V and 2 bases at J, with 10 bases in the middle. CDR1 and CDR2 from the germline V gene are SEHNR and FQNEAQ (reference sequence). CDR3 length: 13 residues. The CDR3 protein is CASSSGPQETQYF. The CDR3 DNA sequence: TGTGCCAGCAGTTCGGGACCTCAAGAGACCCAGTACTTC.

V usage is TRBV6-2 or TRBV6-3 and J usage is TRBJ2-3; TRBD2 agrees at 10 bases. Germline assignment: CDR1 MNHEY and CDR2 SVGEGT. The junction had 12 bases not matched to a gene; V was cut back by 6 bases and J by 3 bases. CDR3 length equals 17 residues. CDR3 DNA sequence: TGTGCCAGCAGAACAACCCGGGATAGCGGGGGGACAGATACGCAGTATTTT. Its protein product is CASRTTRDSGGTDTQYF.

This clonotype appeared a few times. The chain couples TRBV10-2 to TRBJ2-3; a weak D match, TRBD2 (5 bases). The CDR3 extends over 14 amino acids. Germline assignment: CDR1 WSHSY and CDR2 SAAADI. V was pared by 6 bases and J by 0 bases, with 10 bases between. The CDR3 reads CASSTGLSTDTQYF. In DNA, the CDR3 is TGCGCCAGCAGCACTGGACTTAGCACAGATACGCAGTATTTT.

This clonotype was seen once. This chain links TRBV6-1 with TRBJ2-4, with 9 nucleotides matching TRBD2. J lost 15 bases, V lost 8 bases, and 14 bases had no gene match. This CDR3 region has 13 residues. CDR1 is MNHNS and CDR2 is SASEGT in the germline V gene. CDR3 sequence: CASSSGVSYERYF. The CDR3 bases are TGTGCCAGCTCTAGCGGGGTTTCCTACGAGCGGTACTTC.

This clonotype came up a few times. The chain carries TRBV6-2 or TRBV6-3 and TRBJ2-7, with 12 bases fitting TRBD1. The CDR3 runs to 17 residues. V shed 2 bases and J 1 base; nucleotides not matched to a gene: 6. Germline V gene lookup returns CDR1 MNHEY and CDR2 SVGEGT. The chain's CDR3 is CASSYRDRGLLSYEQYF. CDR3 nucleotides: TGTGCCAGCAGTTACCGGGACAGGGGGCTGTTGTCCTACGAGCAGTACTTC.

CDR3 in DNA: TGTGCCAGCAGCTTAAGCCCAACCTACAATGAGCAGTTCTTC. Translation gives CASSLSPTYNEQFF. This chain links TRBV7-2 with TRBJ2-1; D is uncertain. Germline assignment: CDR1 SGHTA and CDR2 FQGNSA. The ends were cut back, 2 bases at V and 2 bases at J, with 7 bases in the middle. The CDR3 runs to 14 residues.

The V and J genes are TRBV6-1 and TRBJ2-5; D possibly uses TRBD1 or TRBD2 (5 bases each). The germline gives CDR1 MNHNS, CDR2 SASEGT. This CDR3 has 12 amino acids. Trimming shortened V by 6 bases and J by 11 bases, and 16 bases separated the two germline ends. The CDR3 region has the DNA TGTGCCAGCAGCGTCAACTTAGAGGGGCAGTACTTC. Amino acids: CASSVNLEGQYF.

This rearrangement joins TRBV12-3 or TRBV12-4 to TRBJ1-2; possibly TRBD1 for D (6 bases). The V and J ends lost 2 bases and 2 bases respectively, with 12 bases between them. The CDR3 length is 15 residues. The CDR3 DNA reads TGTGCCAGCAGTTTAAGAGGGGGATACAACTATGGCTACACCTTC. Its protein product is CASSLRGGYNYGYTF.